The 27 T cell receptor beta chains reported below all come from one sample, sequenced in a study of Graves' ophthalmopathy and Graves' hyperthyroidism. The study amplified TCR beta CDR3 regions using RNA transcripts. Amplification began with first-round RT-PCR using HTBI primers, then second-round multiplex PCR was performed. TCRdb reprocessed the multiplex PCR reads via MiXCR and lists one record per CDR3 protein. Of around 40,000 distinct CDR3 sequences listed, approximately 52% were seen once; the top ten hold less than 20%. Sequenced: peripheral blood. The receptors were sampled from an adult man with Graves' ophthalmopathy.

Details on this clonotype: The conserved closing phenylalanine or tryptophan is absent in this CDR3, likely reflecting a read error. V and J are TRBV5-4 and TRBJ1-6; D is unresolved. The CDR3 is 14 residues long. Germline lookup yields CDR1 SGHNT and CDR2 YYREEE (reference sequence). V lost 5 bases to trimming and J lost 9 bases, with 15 bases between them. This chain's CDR3 is CASSNRDFGSPLHC. As DNA, the CDR3 is TGTGCCAGCAGTAACCGAGACTTTGGTTCACCCCTCCACTGT.

This clonotype was recorded many times. The chain has TRBV12-5 and TRBJ1-4; D is uncertain. The CDR3 contains 14 residues. Germline V CDR1 and CDR2: LGHNT, FRNRAP. V was trimmed by 1 base and J by 6 bases, leaving 9 bases between them. CDR3 residues: CASGLGGKDEKLFF. CDR3 sequence (DNA): TGTGCTAGTGGTTTGGGGGGAAAGGATGAAAAACTGTTTTTT.

The V gene is TRBV15, the J gene TRBJ2-1; weak D call: TRBD1 (6 bases). Germline-derived CDR1 and CDR2 are LNHNV and YYDKDF (reference sequence). This CDR3 contains 14 residues. V dropped 3 bases and J dropped 8 bases, with 14 bases sitting between them. This CDR3 is CATSSPGERDEQFF. DNA for the CDR3: TGTGCCACCAGCAGCCCAGGGGAGAGGGATGAGCAGTTCTTC.

The CDR3 bases are TGCGCCAGCAGCTTAAGTTCCAGAACCTACGAGCAGTACGTC. It codes for CASSLSSRTYEQYV. This rearrangement joins TRBV5-1 to TRBJ2-7, with unresolved D. V was cut by 2 bases and J by 2 bases, with 11 bases left in between. This CDR3 has 14 residues. Germline V gene data show CDR1 as SGHRS and CDR2 as YFSETQ.

The J gene is TRBJ1-3, the V gene TRBV15; D unclear. CDR3 length equals 18 residues. Trimming removed 0 bases at V and 12 bases at J, with 27 bases between. Germline values: CDR1 LNHNV, CDR2 YYDKDF (reference sequence). The CDR3 DNA sequence: TGTGCCACCAGCAGAGATGTCGGGGATCCCAACTTAGCGGGAGACATATATTTT. Translating it yields CATSRDVGDPNLAGDIYF.

This clonotype occurred many times. The gene calls are TRBV5-1 and TRBJ2-3, with D possibly matching TRBD1 (6 bases). Germline V CDR1 and CDR2: SGHRS, YFSETQ. CDR3 length equals 15 residues. Between the trimmed V and J ends, which lost 0 bases and 2 bases, there was a span of 10 bases. CDR3 sequence reads: CASSLDMGHTDTQYF. The CDR3 DNA is TGCGCCAGCAGCTTGGATATGGGACACACAGATACGCAGTATTTT.

A remark on this clonotype: It is likely a read error, because the conserved phenylalanine at the end of the CDR3 is missing. The rearrangement uses TRBV7-8 and TRBJ2-2, with 9 bases fitting TRBD1. CDR1 and CDR2 (germline): SGHVS, FQNEAQ. The CDR3 contains 16 residues. V shed 1 base, J shed 6 bases, and the junction held 6 bases outside the gene matches. CDR3 residues: CASSLEVQGASGELFL. In DNA, the CDR3 is TGTGCCAGCAGCTTAGAGGTACAGGGGGCATCCGGGGAGCTGTTTCTT.

This clonotype has a count of ten or more. V usage is TRBV6-2 or TRBV6-3 and J usage is TRBJ2-2, with unresolved D. The CDR3 is 15 residues long. V was clipped by 2 bases and J by 6 bases, with 13 bases between them. Per germline, CDR1 MNHEY and CDR2 SVGEGT. CDR3 residues: CASSYRQNGAGELFF. CDR3 DNA sequence: TGTGCCAGCAGTTACCGGCAGAATGGGGCCGGGGAGCTGTTTTTT.

The sample holds one count of this clonotype. Given the absence of the conserved phenylalanine or tryptophan at the CDR3 end, a read error is likely. This chain uses TRBV12-3 or TRBV12-4 with TRBJ2-2; no firm D call. The CDR3 contains 12 residues. Here the CDR3 reads CASRPHGGELFI. As DNA, the CDR3 is TGCGCCAGCAGGCCCCATGGGGGGGAGCTGTTTATT.

Only a few counts were recorded for this clonotype. A much more abundant neighbour one base away suggests this may be a read error. This chain joins TRBV4-3 and TRBJ2-3; D ambiguous. CDR1 and CDR2 (germline): LGHNA, YSLEER. This CDR3 is built from 15 residues. CDR3 loop: CASGQRPGIGDTQYF. CDR3 DNA: TGCGCCAGCGGCCAACGGCCGGGCATCGGTGATACGCAGTATTTT.

The sample holds many counts of this clonotype. The J gene is TRBJ2-1, the V gene TRBV19; weak D call: TRBD2 (5 bases). CDR1 and CDR2 (germline): LNHDA, SQIVND (reference sequence). Trimming took off 3 bases at V and 6 bases at J, with 9 bases between the two ends. There are 13 residues in the CDR3. CDR3 DNA sequence: TGTGCCAGTAGTATTCTGGCGGGCAATGAGCAGTTCTTC. It encodes CASSILAGNEQFF.

Notes on this clonotype: Germline is not matched at one junction end, which may reflect a read error. The V gene is TRBV9, the J gene TRBJ2-2; TRBD2 is a possible D gene (6 bases). The CDR3 runs 14 residues. Germline V gene sequence: CDR1 SGDLS, CDR2 YYNGEE. CDR3 sequence: CAGSVSGPAGELFF. The CDR3 DNA reads as TGTGCCGGCAGCGTAAGCGGGCCCGCCGGGGAGCTGTTTTTT.

Concerning this clonotype itself: One end of the junction does not line up with germline, which may come from a read error. V is TRBV7-3 and J is TRBJ2-2, with D perhaps matching TRBD2 (5 bases). Looked up from germline, CDR1 is SGHTA and CDR2 is FQGTGA. CDR3 length equals 14 residues. CDR3 sequence: CASSHLLPHRGAVF. As DNA, the CDR3 is TGTGCCAGCAGCCATCTCTTACCCCACCGGGGAGCTGTTTTC. Full variable domain (rest looked up from reference TRBV7-3 and TRBJ2-2): GAGVSQTPSNKVTEKGKYVELRCDPISGHTALYWYRQSLGQGPEFLIYFQGTGAADDSGLPNDRFFAVRPEGSVSTLKIQRTERGDSAVYLCASSHLLPHRGAVFGEGSRLTVL.

The chain is built from TRBV5-6 and TRBJ1-1; the D is unclear. The CDR3 contains 13 residues. V was clipped by 0 bases and J by 6 bases, with 9 bases between them. The germline V gene encodes CDR1 SGHDT and CDR2 YYEEEE. CDR3 residues: CASSLGASAEAFF. The DNA for the CDR3 is TGTGCCAGCAGCTTGGGGGCTAGCGCTGAAGCTTTCTTT.

This clonotype was recorded at least ten times. The chain couples TRBV4-1 to TRBJ2-1; weak D call: TRBD2 (6 bases). V lost 0 bases and J 4 bases, leaving 16 bases between the germline ends. The CDR3 totals 17 residues. The germline V gene encodes CDR1 MGHRA and CDR2 YSYEKL. The CDR3 region is CASSQDPARDFYNEQFF. CDR3 DNA: TGCGCCAGCAGCCAAGATCCAGCTCGGGACTTTTACAATGAGCAGTTCTTC.

A remark on this clonotype: One base away lies a much larger clone, so this may be a sequencing read error. The chain employs TRBV20-1 and TRBJ2-4; 10 bases align to TRBD2. V lost 0 bases, J lost 3 bases, and 8 bases stayed unmatched. There are 17 residues in the CDR3. Germline V lookup: CDR1 DFQATT, CDR2 SNEGSKA (reference sequence). The CDR3, as DNA: TGCAGTGCTAGAGATTTGAGCGGGGGGGGCGGCAAAAACATTCAGTACTTC. This gives the protein CSARDLSGGGGKNIQYF.

This clonotype was seen ten or more times. The chain joins TRBV4-2 to TRBJ2-2; TRBD2 might be the D (5 bases). The CDR3 is made up of 14 amino acids. Germline CDR1 and CDR2: LGHNA and YNFKEQ. Between the trimmed V and J ends, which lost 1 base and 4 bases, there was a span of 7 bases. Here the CDR3 DNA reads TGTGCCAGCAGCCAAGTCGAGGGCACCGGGGAGCTGTTTTTT. Translating gives CASSQVEGTGELFF.

The CDR3: CASSGPATYEQYF. The CDR3 nucleotides read TGTGCCAGCTCTGGGCCTGCTACCTACGAGCAGTACTTC. The chain employs TRBV7-6 and TRBJ2-7; no firm D call. This CDR3 is built from 13 residues. The germline CDR1 and CDR2 sequences are SGHVS and FNYEAQ. The germline V and J ends were trimmed by 8 bases and 2 bases, with 13 bases remaining between them.

V gene TRBV10-1 combines with J gene TRBJ2-3; D call uncertain. V shed 2 bases and J shed 5 bases, with 2 bases lying between them. CDR3 length equals 11 residues. CDR1 and CDR2 (germline): WNHNN, SYGVQD (reference sequence). The CDR3 spells CASSEGDTQYF. CDR3 coding DNA: TGCGCCAGCAGTGAGGGAGATACGCAGTATTTT.

This clonotype has a count of ten or more. CDR3 bases: TGCAGTGCTAGAGTTTCGAGGTTGACACCGGCAAAGGTTTTCTTT. This sequence encodes CSARVSRLTPAKVFF. The gene calls are TRBV20-1 and TRBJ1-1; D remains ambiguous. The CDR3 sequence is 15 residues long. Germline CDR1 DFQATT, CDR2 SNEGSKA (reference sequence). V lost 1 base, J lost 13 bases, and 25 bases lay in between.

The chain combines TRBV9 with TRBJ2-3, with 10 positions matching TRBD2. The length of the CDR3 is 16 residues. V was clipped by 0 bases and J by 1 base; unmatched bases: 2. Germline assignment: CDR1 SGDLS and CDR2 YYNGEE. In DNA form, the CDR3 reads TGTGCCAGCAGCGTAGCCGGGACTAGCGGCACAGATACGCAGTATTTT. It encodes CASSVAGTSGTDTQYF.

This clonotype was detected many times. This chain links TRBV19 with TRBJ2-4, with a weak D call TRBD2 (6 bases). Per germline, CDR1 LNHDA and CDR2 SQIVND (reference sequence). The CDR3 runs 13 residues. V lost 5 bases and J lost 12, with 17 bases in between. In DNA form, the CDR3 reads TGTGCCAGTAGTTTCCCGGGACTCCCAACTCAGTACTTC. The encoded protein is CASSFPGLPTQYF.

This clonotype came up many times. V is TRBV7-8 and J is TRBJ2-3, with 7 bases identical to TRBD1. This CDR3 contains 16 residues. Germline CDR1 and CDR2: SGHVS and FQNEAQ. With V trimmed by 3 bases and J by 1 base, 7 bases remained unmatched. This CDR3 is CASSLIRTGGTDTQYF. DNA of the CDR3: TGTGCCAGCAGCTTGATCAGGACAGGAGGCACAGATACGCAGTATTTT.

The chain has TRBV7-3 and TRBJ2-3; a possible D gene is TRBD1 (6 bases). The V end lost 4 bases, the J end lost 6 bases, and 17 bases lay between the germline ends. In germline, CDR1 is SGHTA, CDR2 FQGTGA. The CDR3 is 15 residues long. The CDR3 DNA follows: TGTGCCAGCAGCTCCCCACGAGGGGGTCTGGATACGCAGTATTTT. The encoded protein is CASSSPRGGLDTQYF.

The table lists this clonotype with many counts. The CDR3 is CASSPSGPVAQYF. The CDR3 nucleotides read TGTGCCAGCAGCCCCTCGGGACCGGTGGCGCAGTATTTT. This chain uses TRBV3-1 with TRBJ2-3; tentatively, D is TRBD1 or TRBD2 (5 bases each). CDR1 is LGHDT, CDR2 YNNKEL, per germline (reference sequence). The V gene lost 4 bases and the J gene lost 10 bases, with 15 bases spanning the gap. The CDR3 has 13 residues.

This clonotype was seen once. The chain is built from TRBV7-8 and TRBJ1-2; no definite D call. V gave up 4 bases and J gave up 0 bases, with 15 bases separating them. The CDR3 totals 16 residues. CDR1 SGHVS and CDR2 FQNEAQ come from the germline V gene. In DNA form, the CDR3 reads TGTGCCAGCAGCTCCCCAATAGGACCAGCTAACTATGGCTACACCTTC. It is translated as CASSSPIGPANYGYTF.

This clonotype came up many times. The DNA is omitted, as the CDR3 cannot be located on it reliably, and the CDR3 follows TCRdb's listing. The genes are TRBV12-3 or TRBV12-4 and TRBJ1-5; the table's TRBD1 call for D was not verified on the DNA. Inclusive of both ends, the CDR3 amounts to 16 amino acids. CDR3 in amino acids: CASSLGTGTGNQPQHF.